This entry concerns a single TCR beta chain. Germline trimming cut 0 bases from V and 4 bases from J; bases unmatched to any gene: 16. There are 20 residues in the CDR3. Germline V gives CDR1 LNHNV, CDR2 YYDKDF (reference sequence). The data originate from a study of shared clonotypes between healthy human individuals. Study information: Donor ages ranged 18 to 49 years: two women, a few men.

Several immunoSEQ plates received, in even portions, the genomic DNA of each subset. Method: immunoSEQ multiplex PCR; TCRdb's copy keeps in-frame clones and lacks some. The repertoire has more than 1,200,000 clones, less than 99% of them found once; the top ten carry around 0.38%. The sequence derives from a young man in good health. Sequencing was performed on naive CD4+ T cells sorted from blood. This sample's subset: CD45RA+ positively selected. V and J are TRBV15 and TRBJ2-3; 10 nucleotides match TRBD1. CDR3 in DNA: TGTGCCACCAGCAGAGACCTGGTGACAGGGGGCCGGGGAGGATCAGATACGCAGTATTTT. Protein product: CATSRDLVTGGRGGSDTQYF. The variable domain in full, completed from reference TRBV15 and TRBJ2-3, reads DAMVIQNPRYQVTQFGKPVTLSCSQTLNHNVMYWYQQKSSQAPKLLFHYYDKDFNNEADTPDNFQSRRPNTSFCFLDIRSPGLGDTAMYLCATSRDLVTGGRGGSDTQYFGPGTRLTVL.